The clone carrying this T cell receptor (beta chain) was found many times. Researchers prepared the TCRbeta library using unique molecular identifiers, the study reports. A single record per CDR3 protein comes from TCRdb applying MiXCR to the PCR reads. In the table there are approximately 240,000 distinct CDR3 sequences, roughly a tenth of which are singletons. The data were taken from a study of T-cell reconstitution after alpha-beta-depleted transplantation in children. The CDR3 consists of 14 residues. V trimming: 7 bases; J trimming: 3 bases; junction bases outside the gene matches: 7. The source material was PBMCs from the stem cell graft donor, sampled from the stem cell graft. The chain has TRBV12-3 or TRBV12-4 and TRBJ1-1, with 8 bases lining up with TRBD1. This TCR was recovered from a human donor who donated a stem cell graft to a child with SCID. CDR3 region: CASTRQGMDTEAFF. DNA of the CDR3: TGTGCCAGCACTCGACAGGGGATGGACACTGAAGCTTTCTTT.